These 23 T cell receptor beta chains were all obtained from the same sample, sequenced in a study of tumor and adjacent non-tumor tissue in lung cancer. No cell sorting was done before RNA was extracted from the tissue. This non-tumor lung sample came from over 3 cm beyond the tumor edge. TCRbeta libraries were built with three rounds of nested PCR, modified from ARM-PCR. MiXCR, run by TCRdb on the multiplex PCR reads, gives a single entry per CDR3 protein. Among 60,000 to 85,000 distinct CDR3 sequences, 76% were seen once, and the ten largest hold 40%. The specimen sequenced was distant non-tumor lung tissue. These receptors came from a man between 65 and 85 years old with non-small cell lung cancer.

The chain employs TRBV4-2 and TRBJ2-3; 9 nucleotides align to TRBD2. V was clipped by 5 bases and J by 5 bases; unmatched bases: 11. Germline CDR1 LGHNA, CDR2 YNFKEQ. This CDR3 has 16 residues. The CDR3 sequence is CASSEVCGGAQDTQYF. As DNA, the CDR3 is TGTGCCAGCAGCGAGGTTTGCGGGGGGGCCCAAGATACGCAGTATTTT.

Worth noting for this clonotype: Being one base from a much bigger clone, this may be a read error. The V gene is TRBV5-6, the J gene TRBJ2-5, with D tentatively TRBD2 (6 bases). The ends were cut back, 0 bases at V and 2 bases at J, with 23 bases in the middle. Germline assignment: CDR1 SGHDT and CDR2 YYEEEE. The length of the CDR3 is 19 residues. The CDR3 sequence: CASSLAALTGVEGQETQYF. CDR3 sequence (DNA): TGTGCCAGCAGCTTGGCAGCTCTAACGGGAGTTGAGGGTCAAGAGACCCAGTACTTC.

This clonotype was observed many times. This chain's CDR3 is CASSHFPLAKNIQYF. The CDR3 DNA reads TGTGCCAGCAGTCACTTTCCTCTAGCCAAAAACATTCAGTACTTC. This chain uses TRBV28 with TRBJ2-4, with D hard to call. Germline V gene data show CDR1 as MDHEN and CDR2 as SYDVKM. CDR3 length: 15 residues. V was trimmed by 5 bases and J by 0 bases, leaving 11 bases between them.

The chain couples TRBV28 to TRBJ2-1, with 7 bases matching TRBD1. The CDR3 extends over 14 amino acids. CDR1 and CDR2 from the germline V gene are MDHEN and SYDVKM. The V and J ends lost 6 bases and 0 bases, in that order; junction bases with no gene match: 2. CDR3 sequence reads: CASSRTGSYNEQFF. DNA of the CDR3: TGTGCCAGCAGCCGGACAGGCTCCTACAATGAGCAGTTCTTC.

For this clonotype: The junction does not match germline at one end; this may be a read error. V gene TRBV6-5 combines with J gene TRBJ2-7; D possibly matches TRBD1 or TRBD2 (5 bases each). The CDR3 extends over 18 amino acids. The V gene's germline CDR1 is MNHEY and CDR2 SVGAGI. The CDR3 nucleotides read TGTGCCAGCAGTTACTCTGGGCTATCGGGACCCCCAGGGTCCGAGCACTACTTC. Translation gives CASSYSGLSGPPGSEHYF.

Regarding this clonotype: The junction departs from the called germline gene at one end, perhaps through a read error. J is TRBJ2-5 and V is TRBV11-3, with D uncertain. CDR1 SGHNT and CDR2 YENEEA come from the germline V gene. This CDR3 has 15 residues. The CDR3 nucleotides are TGTGCCAGCAGCTTAATATCCTCGTGGGCAGAGAACCAGTACTTC. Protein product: CASSLISSWAENQYF.

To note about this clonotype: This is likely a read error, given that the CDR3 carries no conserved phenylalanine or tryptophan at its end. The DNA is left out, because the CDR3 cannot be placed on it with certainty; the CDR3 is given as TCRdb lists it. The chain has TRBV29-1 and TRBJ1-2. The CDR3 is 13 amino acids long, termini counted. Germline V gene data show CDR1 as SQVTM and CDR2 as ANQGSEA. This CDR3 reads CSVLQTGAYCYTL.

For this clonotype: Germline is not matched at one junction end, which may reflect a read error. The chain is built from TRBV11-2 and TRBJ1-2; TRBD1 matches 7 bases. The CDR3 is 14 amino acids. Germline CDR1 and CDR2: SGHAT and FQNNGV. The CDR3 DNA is TGTGCCAGCTCGGCGACAGGGAGTAACTATGACTACACCTTC. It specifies CASSATGSNYDYTF.

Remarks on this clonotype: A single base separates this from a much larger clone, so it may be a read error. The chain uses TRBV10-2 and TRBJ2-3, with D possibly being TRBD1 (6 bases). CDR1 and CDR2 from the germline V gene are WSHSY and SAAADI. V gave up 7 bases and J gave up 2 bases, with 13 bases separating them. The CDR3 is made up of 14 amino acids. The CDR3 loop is CASNKGEFTDTQYF. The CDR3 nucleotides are TGCGCCAGCAACAAGGGGGAATTCACAGATACGCAGTATTTT.

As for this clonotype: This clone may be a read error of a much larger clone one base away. The CDR3 sequence: CASSPGQNQGTKYF. The DNA for the CDR3 is TGTGCCAGCAGTCCGGGACAGAATCAGGGGACGAAGTATTTT. The chain combines TRBV6-6 with TRBJ2-3; 7 nucleotides line up with TRBD1. This CDR3 contains 14 residues. The ends lost 5 bases at V and 13 bases at J; junction bases unmatched: 15. Germline values: CDR1 MNHNY, CDR2 SVGAGI (reference sequence).

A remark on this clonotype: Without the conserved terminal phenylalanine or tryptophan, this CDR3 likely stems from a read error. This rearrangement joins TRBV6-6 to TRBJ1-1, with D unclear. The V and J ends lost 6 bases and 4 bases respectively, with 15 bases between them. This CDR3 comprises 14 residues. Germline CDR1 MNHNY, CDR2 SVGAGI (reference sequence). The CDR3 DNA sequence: TGTGCCAGCAGATCGGTGGGATTAAGCACTGAAGCTTTCATT. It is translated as CASRSVGLSTEAFI.

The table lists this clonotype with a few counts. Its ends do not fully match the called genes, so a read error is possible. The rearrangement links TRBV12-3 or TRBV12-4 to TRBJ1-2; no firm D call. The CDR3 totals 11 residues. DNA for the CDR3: TGTGCCAGCAGTTCAGACGAAGACTACACTTTC. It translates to CASSSDEDYTF.

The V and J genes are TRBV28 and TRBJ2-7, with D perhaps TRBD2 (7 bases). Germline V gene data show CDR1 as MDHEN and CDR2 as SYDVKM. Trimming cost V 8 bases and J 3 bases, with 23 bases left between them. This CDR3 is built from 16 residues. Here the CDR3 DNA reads TGTGCCAGCGAGGGGGGGAGGACTGGGAAAGGCTACGAGCAGTACTTC. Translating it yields CASEGGRTGKGYEQYF. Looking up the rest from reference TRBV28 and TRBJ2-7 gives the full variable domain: DVKVTQSSRYLVKRTGEKVFLECVQDMDHENMFWYRQDPGLGLRLIYFSYDVKMKEKGDIPEGYSVSREKKERFSLILESASTNQTSMYLCASEGGRTGKGYEQYFGPGTRLTVT.

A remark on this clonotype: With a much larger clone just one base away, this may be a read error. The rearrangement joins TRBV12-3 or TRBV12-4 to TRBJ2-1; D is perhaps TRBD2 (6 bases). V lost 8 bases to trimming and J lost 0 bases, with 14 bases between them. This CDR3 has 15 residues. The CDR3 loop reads CASGPAGGSYNEQFF. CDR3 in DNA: TGTGCCAGCGGTCCAGCGGGTGGCTCCTACAATGAGCAGTTCTTC.

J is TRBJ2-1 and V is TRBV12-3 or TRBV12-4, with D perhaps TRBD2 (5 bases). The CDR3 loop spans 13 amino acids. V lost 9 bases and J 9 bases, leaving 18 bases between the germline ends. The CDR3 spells CARSQTRLVEQFF. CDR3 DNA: TGTGCCAGAAGCCAAACTAGACTCGTTGAGCAGTTCTTC.

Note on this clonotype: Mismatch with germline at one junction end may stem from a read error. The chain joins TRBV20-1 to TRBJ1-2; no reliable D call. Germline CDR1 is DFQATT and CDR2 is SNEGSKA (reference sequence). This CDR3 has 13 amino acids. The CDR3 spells CNARTEGSYGYSF. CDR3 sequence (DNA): TGCAATGCTCGCACAGAGGGCAGCTATGGCTACAGCTTC.

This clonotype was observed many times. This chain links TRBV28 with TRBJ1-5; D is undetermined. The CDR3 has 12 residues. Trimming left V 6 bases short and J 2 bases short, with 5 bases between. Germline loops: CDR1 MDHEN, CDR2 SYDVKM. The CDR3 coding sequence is TGTGCCAGCAGCGGGGGCAATCAGCCCCAGCATTTT. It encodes CASSGGNQPQHF.

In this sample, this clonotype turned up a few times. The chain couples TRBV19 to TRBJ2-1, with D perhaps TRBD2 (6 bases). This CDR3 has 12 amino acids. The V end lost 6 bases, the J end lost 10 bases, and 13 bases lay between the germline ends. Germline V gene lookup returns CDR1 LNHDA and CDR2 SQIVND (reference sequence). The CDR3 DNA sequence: TGTGCCAGTAGGAGAGGACTATCCGAGCAGTTCTTC. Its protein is CASRRGLSEQFF.

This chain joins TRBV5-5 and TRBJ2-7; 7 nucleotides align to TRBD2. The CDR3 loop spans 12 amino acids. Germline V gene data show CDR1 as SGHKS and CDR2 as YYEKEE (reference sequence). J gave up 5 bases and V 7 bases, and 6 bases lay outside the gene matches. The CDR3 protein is CASQARGNEQYF. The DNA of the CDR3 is TGTGCCAGCCAAGCGCGGGGGAACGAGCAGTACTTC.

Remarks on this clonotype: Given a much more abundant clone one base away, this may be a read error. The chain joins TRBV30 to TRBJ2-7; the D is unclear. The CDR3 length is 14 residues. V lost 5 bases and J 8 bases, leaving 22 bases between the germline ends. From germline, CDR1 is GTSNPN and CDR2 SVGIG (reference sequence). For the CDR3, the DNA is TGTGCCTGGTCTACCGGACCAATAAACCTTCAGCAGTACTTC. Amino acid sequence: CAWSTGPINLQQYF.

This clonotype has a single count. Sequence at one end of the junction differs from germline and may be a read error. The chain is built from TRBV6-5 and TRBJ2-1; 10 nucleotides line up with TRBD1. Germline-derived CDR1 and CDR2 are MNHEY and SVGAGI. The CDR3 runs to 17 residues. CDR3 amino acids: CASSYLAPGQGTVEQFF. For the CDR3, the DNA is TGTGCCAGTAGTTACCTAGCACCGGGACAGGGGACAGTTGAGCAGTTCTTC.

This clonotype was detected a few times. The CDR3 region has the DNA TGTGCCAGCAGTTTACCCTATAGCAATCAGCCCCAGCATTTT. It is translated as CASSLPYSNQPQHF. The V call is TRBV28, the J call TRBJ1-5; D gene unclear. Germline V gene lookup returns CDR1 MDHEN and CDR2 SYDVKM. V dropped 2 bases and J dropped 0 bases, with 5 bases sitting between them. The CDR3 spans 14 residues.

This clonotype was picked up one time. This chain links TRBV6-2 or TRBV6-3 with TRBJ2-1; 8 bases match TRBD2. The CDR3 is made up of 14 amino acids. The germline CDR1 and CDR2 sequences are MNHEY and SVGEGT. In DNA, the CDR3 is TGTGCTAGCTCAGCGGGAGACTCCTACAATGAGCAGTTCTTC. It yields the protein CASSAGDSYNEQFF.